This T cell receptor beta chain was recovered during a study of blood T cell repertoires in COVID-19. Overall study: Sites across the United States, Italy and Spain contributed samples from acute and convalescent COVID-19. T cells, B-cell-depleted T cells, or PBMCs provided the cDNA or gDNA that served as material.

Germline V gives CDR1 MNHEY, CDR2 SVGAGI. The junction had 7 bases not matched to a gene; V was cut back by 6 bases and J by 6 bases. The CDR3 runs 14 residues. Original processing methods: Reference gene primers were amplified, and this amplification served to estimate nucleated cell counts. Here immunoSEQ multiplex PCR was the method, and the copy in TCRdb shows in-frame clones only, minus some. That table supplies the V and J calls and clone size; D and trimming were determined from the DNA. Altogether about 120,000 clones are present, 84% being singletons, with the ten largest covering around 8%.

This TCR derives from a woman aged 40 to 55 with acute or convalescent COVID-19. Sample: peripheral blood. V usage is TRBV6-5 and J usage is TRBJ1-5; 8 bases align to TRBD1. This CDR3 reads CASSHDRGRQPQHF. The CDR3 region has the DNA TGTGCCAGCAGCCACGACAGGGGACGTCAGCCCCAGCATTTT.